The 23 T cell receptor beta chains in this list originate from one sample, sequenced in a study of cytotoxic CD8 clonotypes in ibrutinib-treated CLL. TCRdb's copy holds only in-frame clones and misses some; the assay was immunoSEQ multiplex PCR. The table records 200,000 to 250,000 clones, roughly 79% of them present only once. The sample here was PBMCs, taken after 12 months of ibrutinib treatment. The receptors were gathered from a human donor with chronic lymphocytic leukemia.

This chain connects TRBV2 to TRBJ2-3; no clear D gene. The germline V gene encodes CDR1 SNHLY and CDR2 FYNNEI. The CDR3 extends over 12 amino acids. Trimming removed 7 bases from V and 1 base from J, with 6 bases in between. CDR3 amino acids: CASKSGTDTQYF. CDR3 bases: TGTGCCAGCAAGTCAGGCACAGATACGCAGTATTTT.

A few counts support this clone. The J gene is TRBJ1-1, the V gene TRBV7-9; D gene ambiguous. The CDR3 extends over 15 amino acids. CDR1 is SEHNR and CDR2 is FQNEAQ in the germline V gene (reference sequence). The V end was cut by 2 bases, the J end by 0 bases, with 10 bases between. The CDR3 bases are TGTGCCAGCAGCTTATTAAGTCAACTGAACACTGAAGCTTTCTTT. Translation: CASSLLSQLNTEAFF. Supplemented by reference TRBV7-9 and TRBJ1-1, the full variable domain reads DTGVSQNPRHKITKRGQNVTFRCDPISEHNRLYWYRQTLGQGPEFLTYFQNEAQLEKSRLLSDRFSAERPKGSFSTLEIQRTEQGDSAMYLCASSLLSQLNTEAFFGQGTRLTVV.

This clone came up once. The V gene is TRBV19, the J gene TRBJ2-3; TRBD1 matches 7 bases. This CDR3 region has 17 residues. Trimming cost V 2 bases and J 0 bases; bases outside gene matches: 8. Germline V gives CDR1 LNHDA, CDR2 SQIVND (reference sequence). DNA for the CDR3: TGTGCCAGTAGTATATCGGATTGGACAGGTAGCACAGATACGCAGTATTTT. Protein: CASSISDWTGSTDTQYF. Looking up the rest from reference TRBV19 and TRBJ2-3 gives the full variable domain: DGGITQSPKYLFRKEGQNVTLSCEQNLNHDAMYWYRQDPGQGLRLIYYSQIVNDFQKGDIAEGYSVSREKKESFPLTVTSAQKNPTAFYLCASSISDWTGSTDTQYFGPGTRLTVL.

This clone was seen a handful of times. The CDR3 coding sequence is TGTGCCAGCAGTTCCCCGGGACGTCCGGCCCTCCACTTT. Translation: CASSSPGRPALHF. This sequence joins TRBV7-9 and TRBJ1-6; D may be TRBD1 (5 bases). The CDR3 is made up of 13 amino acids. The V and J ends lost 6 bases and 14 bases respectively, with 17 bases between them. In germline, CDR1 is SEHNR, CDR2 FQNEAQ (reference sequence).

The J gene is TRBJ2-3, the V gene TRBV6-5, with 9 bases lining up with TRBD2. The CDR3 loop spans 14 amino acids. Germline trimming cut 2 bases from V and 8 bases from J; bases unmatched to any gene: 5. Germline loops: CDR1 MNHEY, CDR2 SVGAGI. The CDR3 protein is CASSYGTSPVTQYF. DNA of the CDR3: TGTGCCAGCAGTTACGGGACTAGCCCTGTTACGCAGTATTTT.

The J gene is TRBJ1-1, the V gene TRBV2; D unresolved. The CDR3 runs to 13 residues. Germline lookup yields CDR1 SNHLY and CDR2 FYNNEI. V was shortened by 3 bases and J by 6 bases, with 11 bases between the two germline ends. DNA of the CDR3: TGTGCCAGCAGTGAGGAGGGATTGGCTGAAGCTTTCTTT. Its protein product is CASSEEGLAEAFF.

The rearrangement uses TRBV5-6 and TRBJ2-3; a possible D gene is TRBD1 (6 bases). Trimming left V 1 base short and J 4 bases short, with 7 bases between. CDR1 is SGHDT and CDR2 is YYEEEE in the germline V gene. The CDR3 loop spans 13 amino acids. Here the CDR3 DNA reads TGTGCCAGCAGCTTGTGGACAGCAGATACGCAGTATTTT. Amino acid sequence: CASSLWTADTQYF.

The chain carries TRBV10-3 and TRBJ2-3; D is uncertain. The CDR3 totals 13 residues. Trimming removed 5 bases at V and 4 bases at J, with 10 bases between. Germline assignment: CDR1 ENHRY and CDR2 SYGVKD. The DNA for the CDR3 is TGTGCCATCAGTTCAGCCTCCGCAGATACGCAGTATTTT. Its translation is CAISSASADTQYF.

This clone occurred a few times. DNA for the CDR3: TGTGCCAGCAGCCTCCAGGGTTATTACACAGATACGCAGTATTTT. Amino acids: CASSLQGYYTDTQYF. V usage is TRBV6-5 and J usage is TRBJ2-3, with D possibly matching TRBD1 (5 bases). This CDR3 contains 15 residues. Deletions cut 6 bases from V and 2 bases from J, with 15 bases between. Germline CDR1 MNHEY, CDR2 SVGAGI.

The chain employs TRBV5-1 and TRBJ2-1; no firm D call. Germline lookup yields CDR1 SGHRS and CDR2 YFSETQ. This CDR3 region has 13 residues. V shed 0 bases and J shed 4 bases, with 5 bases lying between them. CDR3 sequence (DNA): TGCGCCAGCAGCTTGGCAGATTACAATGAGCAGTTCTTC. Amino acids: CASSLADYNEQFF.

This clone was recorded once. The V gene is TRBV7-9, the J gene TRBJ1-4, with TRBD1 identical over 7 bases. From germline, CDR1 is SEHNR and CDR2 FQNEAQ (reference sequence). V was clipped by 8 bases and J by 4 bases; unmatched bases: 4. The CDR3 has 13 residues. Written as DNA, the CDR3 is TGTGCCAGCCGCGGACAGGTTAATGAAAAACTGTTTTTT. Translation: CASRGQVNEKLFF.

This clone was seen a handful of times. This sequence joins TRBV12-5 and TRBJ1-1; no reliable D call. CDR3 size: 13 residues. Trimming took 1 base from V and 0 from J, leaving 3 bases between them. In germline, CDR1 is LGHNT, CDR2 FRNRAP. CDR3 coding DNA: TGTGCTAGTGGTTTGGAAGTGAACACTGAAGCTTTCTTT. It yields the protein CASGLEVNTEAFF.

The chain employs TRBV10-3 and TRBJ2-7; D not certain. The CDR3 covers 13 residues. The germline CDR1 and CDR2 sequences are ENHRY and SYGVKD. V lost 4 bases and J lost 6, with 13 bases in between. The CDR3 spells CAISGVYLSEQYF. The CDR3 DNA is TGTGCCATCAGTGGCGTGTATCTGTCCGAGCAGTACTTC.

In its sample, this clone was seen once. This chain joins TRBV11-2 and TRBJ1-2; D is ambiguous. The germline V gene has CDR1 SGHAT and CDR2 FQNNGV. With 4 bases removed from V and 8 bases from J, the gap between germline ends came to 11 bases. The CDR3 sequence is 12 residues long. In DNA, the CDR3 is TGTGCCAGCAGCTCCACGGGGATCGGCTACACCTTC. Protein: CASSSTGIGYTF. The entire variable domain, with the rest obtained from reference TRBV11-2 and TRBJ1-2, is as follows: EAGVAQSPRYKIIEKRQSVAFWCNPISGHATLYWYQQILGQGPKLLIQFQNNGVVDDSQLPKDRFSAERLKGVDSTLKIQPAKLEDSAVYLCASSSTGIGYTFGSGTRLTVV.

This sequence joins TRBV7-6 and TRBJ1-1, with a possible D match to TRBD1 (5 bases). The V end was cut by 2 bases, the J end by 1 base, with 11 bases between. The CDR3 extends over 15 amino acids. Germline V lookup: CDR1 SGHVS, CDR2 FNYEAQ. The CDR3 sequence is CASSLFWDRNTEAFF. CDR3 DNA: TGTGCCAGCAGCTTATTCTGGGACCGGAACACTGAAGCTTTCTTT.

On this clone itself: At one end the junction does not follow the germline gene, possibly because of a read error. This sequence joins TRBV6-1 and TRBJ2-1; D might be TRBD1 (6 bases). The CDR3 is 15 amino acids. Germline V CDR1 and CDR2: MNHNS, SASEGT. CDR3 DNA: TGTGCCAGCAGTCAAATTCCGGGACAACCCAATGATCAGTTCTTC. Its protein product is CASSQIPGQPNDQFF.

This rearrangement joins TRBV6-1 to TRBJ2-3; D remains unclear. V lost 4 bases to trimming and J lost 5 bases, with 7 bases between them. Germline values: CDR1 MNHNS, CDR2 SASEGT. This CDR3 contains 12 residues. CDR3 DNA sequence: TGTGCCAGCAGTGTTTCAGGAGATACGCAGTATTTT. It codes for CASSVSGDTQYF.

This sequence joins TRBV28 and TRBJ2-1; possibly TRBD2 for D (6 bases). In germline, CDR1 is MDHEN, CDR2 SYDVKM. This CDR3 comprises 16 residues. V gave up 5 bases and J gave up 5 bases, with 19 bases separating them. DNA for the CDR3: TGTGCCAGCAGTAATTTCGGGACTCGCTCTAACAATGAGCAGTTCTTC. Its translation is CASSNFGTRSNNEQFF.

The rearrangement joins TRBV6-1 to TRBJ1-1; no firm D call. V was trimmed by 7 bases and J by 1 base, leaving 10 bases between them. Per germline, CDR1 MNHNS and CDR2 SASEGT. CDR3 length: 13 residues. In nucleotides, the CDR3 is TGTGCCAGCACCGATTATCCGAACACTGAAGCTTTCTTT. This gives the protein CASTDYPNTEAFF.

The CDR3 nucleotides are TGTGCCAGCAGGATCTCTGGGGCTCAATACAATGAGCAGTTCTTC. As protein: CASRISGAQYNEQFF. The J gene is TRBJ2-1, the V gene TRBV6-5; D possibly corresponds to TRBD1 (5 bases). This CDR3 has 15 residues. Germline V gene data show CDR1 as MNHEY and CDR2 as SVGAGI. V lost 6 bases and J 4 bases, leaving 16 bases between the germline ends.

Of note for this clone: The same CDR3 is also encoded by other DNA sequences in this sample. The V gene is TRBV5-1, the J gene TRBJ2-3; D is unresolved. Germline assignment: CDR1 SGHRS and CDR2 YFSETQ. This CDR3 has 13 residues. The V end was cut by 0 bases, the J end by 4 bases, with 6 bases between. CDR3 sequence reads: CASSLELADTQYF. The DNA for the CDR3 is TGCGCCAGCAGCTTGGAACTCGCAGATACGCAGTATTTT.

V is TRBV6-6 and J is TRBJ1-5; 7 bases match TRBD1. This CDR3 comprises 13 residues. Germline CDR1 reads MNHNY; CDR2 reads SVGAGI (reference sequence). V gave up 7 bases and J gave up 4 bases; unmatched junction bases: 4. CDR3 coding DNA: TGTGCCAGCACTCTACAGGGGAATCAGCCCCAGCATTTT. Its translation is CASTLQGNQPQHF.

A remark on this clone: Mismatch with germline at one junction end may stem from a read error. This chain joins TRBV7-9 and TRBJ1-1; D call uncertain. Germline values: CDR1 SEHNR, CDR2 FQNEAQ (reference sequence). The CDR3 covers 11 residues. CDR3 residues: CASSLVREAFF. CDR3 nucleotides: TGTGCCAGCAGCTTAGTTAGGGAAGCTTTTTTT.